This T cell receptor beta chain was found in a study of cytomegalovirus exposure and HLA in healthy donors. Study summary: Earlier, 200 million or so T cells were analyzed, and 117 million unique TCR beta sequences were found among them. Whole-study findings and limits: The authors considered a cluster of highly shared sequence variants likely to be a sequencing artifact. Presence/absence comparisons presumed near-even sequencing depth among donors.

This clone was seen only once. The antigen is unknown. The PCR ran on 60 Vbeta and 13 Jbeta primers. Clones were sequenced by immunoSEQ multiplex PCR, and TCRdb holds only the in-frame ones, with some missing. The table records 120,000 to 150,000 clones, around four fifths of them present only once. The sample consisted of PBMCs. The sequence was collected from a male donor in good health and CMV-seropositive.

The CDR3 region is CASSQRFRSDTQYF. The DNA for the CDR3 is TGTGCCAGCAGTCAACGGTTCCGGTCGGATACGCAGTATTTT. V gene TRBV11-2 combines with J gene TRBJ2-3; no reliable D call. CDR3 length: 14 residues. V lost 6 bases and J lost 6, with 16 bases in between. The V gene's germline CDR1 is SGHAT and CDR2 FQNNGV.